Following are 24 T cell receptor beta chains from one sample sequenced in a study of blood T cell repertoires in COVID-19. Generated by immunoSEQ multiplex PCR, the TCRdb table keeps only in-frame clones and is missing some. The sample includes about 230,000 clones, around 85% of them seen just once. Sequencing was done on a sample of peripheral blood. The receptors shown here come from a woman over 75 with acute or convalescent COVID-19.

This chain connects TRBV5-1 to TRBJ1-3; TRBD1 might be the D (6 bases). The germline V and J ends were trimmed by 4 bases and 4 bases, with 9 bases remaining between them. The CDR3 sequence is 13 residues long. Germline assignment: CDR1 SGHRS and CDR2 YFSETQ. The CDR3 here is CASSTDRGNTIYF. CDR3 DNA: TGCGCCAGCAGCACCGACAGGGGAAACACCATATATTTT.

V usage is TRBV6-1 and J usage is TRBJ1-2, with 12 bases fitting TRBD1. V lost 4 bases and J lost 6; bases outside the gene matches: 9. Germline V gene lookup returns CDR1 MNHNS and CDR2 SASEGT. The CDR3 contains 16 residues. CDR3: CASSAPGQGAGNGYTF. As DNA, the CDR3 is TGTGCCAGCAGTGCCCCGGGACAGGGGGCTGGGAATGGCTACACCTTC.

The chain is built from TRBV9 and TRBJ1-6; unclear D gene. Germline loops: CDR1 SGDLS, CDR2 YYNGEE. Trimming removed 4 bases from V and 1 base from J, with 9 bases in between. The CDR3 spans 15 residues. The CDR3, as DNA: TGTGCCAGCAGCCTACGTGAGTCCTATAATTCACCCCTCCACTTT. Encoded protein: CASSLRESYNSPLHF.

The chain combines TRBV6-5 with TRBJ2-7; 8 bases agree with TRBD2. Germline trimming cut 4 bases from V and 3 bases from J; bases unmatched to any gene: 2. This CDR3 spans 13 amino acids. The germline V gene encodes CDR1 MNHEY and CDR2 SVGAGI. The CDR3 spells CASSSTSVYEQYF. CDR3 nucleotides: TGTGCCAGCAGTTCGACTAGCGTCTACGAGCAGTACTTC.

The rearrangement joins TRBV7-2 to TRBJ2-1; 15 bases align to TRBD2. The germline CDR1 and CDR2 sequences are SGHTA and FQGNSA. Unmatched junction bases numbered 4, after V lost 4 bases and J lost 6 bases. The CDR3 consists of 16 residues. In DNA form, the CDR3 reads TGTGCCAGCAGCTGGACTAGCGGGGGGGCCACCAATGAGCAGTTCTTC. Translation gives CASSWTSGGATNEQFF.

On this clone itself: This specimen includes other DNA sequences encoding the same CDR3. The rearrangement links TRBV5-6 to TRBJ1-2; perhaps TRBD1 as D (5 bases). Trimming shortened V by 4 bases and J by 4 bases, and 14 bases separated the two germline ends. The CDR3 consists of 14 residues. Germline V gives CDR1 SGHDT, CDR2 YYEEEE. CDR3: CASSPGGGSYGYTF. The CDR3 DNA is TGTGCCAGCAGCCCCGGGGGGGGGTCCTATGGCTACACCTTC.

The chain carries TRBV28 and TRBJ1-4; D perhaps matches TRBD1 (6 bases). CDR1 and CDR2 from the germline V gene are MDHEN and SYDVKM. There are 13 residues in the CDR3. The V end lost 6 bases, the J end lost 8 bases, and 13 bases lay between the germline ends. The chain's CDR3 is CASSFGTQEKLFF. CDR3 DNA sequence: TGTGCCAGCAGCTTCGGGACACAAGAAAAACTGTTTTTT.

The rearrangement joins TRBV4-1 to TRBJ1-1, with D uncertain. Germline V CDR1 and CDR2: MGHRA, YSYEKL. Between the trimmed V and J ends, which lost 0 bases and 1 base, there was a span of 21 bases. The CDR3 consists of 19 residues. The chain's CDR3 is CASSQDTSLSPRGNTEAFF. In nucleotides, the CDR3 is TGCGCCAGCAGCCAAGATACAAGTCTTTCCCCCCGTGGGAACACTGAAGCTTTCTTT.

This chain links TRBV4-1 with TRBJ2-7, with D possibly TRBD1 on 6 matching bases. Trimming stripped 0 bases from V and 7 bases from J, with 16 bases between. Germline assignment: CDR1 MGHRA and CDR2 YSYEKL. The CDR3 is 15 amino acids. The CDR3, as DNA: TGCGCCAGCAGCCAAGACTTCAGGGGTATGGATGAGCAGTACTTC. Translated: CASSQDFRGMDEQYF.

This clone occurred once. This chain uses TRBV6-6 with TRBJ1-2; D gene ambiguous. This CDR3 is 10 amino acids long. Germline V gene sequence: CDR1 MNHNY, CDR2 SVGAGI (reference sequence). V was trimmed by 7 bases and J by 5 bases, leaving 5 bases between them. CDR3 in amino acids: CASINYGYTF. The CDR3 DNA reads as TGTGCCAGCATTAATTATGGCTACACCTTC.

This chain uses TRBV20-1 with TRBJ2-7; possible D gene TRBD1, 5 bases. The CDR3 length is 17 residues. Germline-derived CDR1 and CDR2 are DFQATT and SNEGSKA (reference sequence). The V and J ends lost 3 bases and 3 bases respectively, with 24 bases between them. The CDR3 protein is CSASRGRAHIPGYEQYF. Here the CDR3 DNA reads TGCAGTGCTAGTAGGGGCAGAGCGCATATTCCGGGCTACGAGCAGTACTTC.

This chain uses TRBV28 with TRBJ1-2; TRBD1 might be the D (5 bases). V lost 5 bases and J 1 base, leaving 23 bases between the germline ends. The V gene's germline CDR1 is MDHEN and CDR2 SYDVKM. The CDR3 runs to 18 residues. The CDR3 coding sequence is TGTGCCAGCAGTCCCCCCATCGGGACGGAGGGGAGTAACTATGGCTACACCTTC. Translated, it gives CASSPPIGTEGSNYGYTF.

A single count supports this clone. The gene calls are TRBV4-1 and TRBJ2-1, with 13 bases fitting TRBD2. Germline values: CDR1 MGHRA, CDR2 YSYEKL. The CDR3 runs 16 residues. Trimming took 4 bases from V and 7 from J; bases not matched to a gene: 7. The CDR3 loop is CASSPGLAGEPNEQFF. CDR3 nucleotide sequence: TGCGCCAGCAGCCCCGGACTAGCGGGAGAACCGAATGAGCAGTTCTTC.

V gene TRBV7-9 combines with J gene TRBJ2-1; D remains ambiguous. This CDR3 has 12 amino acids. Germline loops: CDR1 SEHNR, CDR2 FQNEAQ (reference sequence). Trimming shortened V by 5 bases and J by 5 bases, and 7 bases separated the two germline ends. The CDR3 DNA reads TGTGCCAGCAGCCCCCCCAACAATGAGCAGTTCTTC. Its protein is CASSPPNNEQFF.

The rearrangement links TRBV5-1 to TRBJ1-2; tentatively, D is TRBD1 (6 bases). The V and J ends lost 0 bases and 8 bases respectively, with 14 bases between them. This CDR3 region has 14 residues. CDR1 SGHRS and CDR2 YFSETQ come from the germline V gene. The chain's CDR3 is CASSLVTGTSGYTF. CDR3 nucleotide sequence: TGCGCCAGCAGCTTGGTAACAGGGACTAGCGGCTACACCTTC.

CDR3 amino acids: CASSLDQGRTGELFF. The CDR3 DNA sequence: TGTGCCAGCAGCTTGGACCAGGGGCGCACCGGGGAGCTGTTTTTT. The J gene is TRBJ2-2, the V gene TRBV5-5; tentatively, D is TRBD1 (6 bases). The germline V and J ends were trimmed by 0 bases and 4 bases, with 10 bases remaining between them. Germline assignment: CDR1 SGHKS and CDR2 YYEKEE (reference sequence). This CDR3 has 15 amino acids.

The CDR3 is CASSYQVDGYTF. The CDR3, as DNA: TGTGCCAGCAGTTACCAGGTAGATGGCTACACCTTC. The gene calls are TRBV6-2 or TRBV6-3 and TRBJ1-2, with D uncertain. V was pared by 2 bases and J by 6 bases, with 7 bases between. CDR1 and CDR2 from the germline V gene are MNHEY and SVGEGT. CDR3 length equals 12 residues.

The CDR3 DNA follows: TGCGCCAGCAGCTTGGCCGCGGATAATTCACCCCTCCACTTT. Its protein product is CASSLAADNSPLHF. J is TRBJ1-6 and V is TRBV5-1; D is undetermined. This CDR3 has 14 amino acids. Trimming removed 0 bases from V and 5 bases from J, with 6 bases in between. From germline, CDR1 is SGHRS and CDR2 YFSETQ.

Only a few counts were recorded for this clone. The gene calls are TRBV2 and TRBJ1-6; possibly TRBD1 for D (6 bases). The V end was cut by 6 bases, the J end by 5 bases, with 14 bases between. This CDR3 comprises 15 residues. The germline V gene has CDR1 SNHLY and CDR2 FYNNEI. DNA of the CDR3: TGTGCCAGCAGCGTAGGGGGTGTCGATAATTCACCCCTCCACTTT. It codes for CASSVGGVDNSPLHF.

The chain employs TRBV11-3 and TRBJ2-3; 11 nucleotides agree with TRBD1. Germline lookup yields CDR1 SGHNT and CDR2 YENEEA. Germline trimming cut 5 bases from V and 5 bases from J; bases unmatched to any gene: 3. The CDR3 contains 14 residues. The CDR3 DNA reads TGTGCCAGCAGCGGACAGGGGGCAGGAGATACGCAGTATTTT. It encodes CASSGQGAGDTQYF.

The CDR3 nucleotides are TGTGCCAGCAGCAAGCAGACAGGGGAGCAAGAGACCCAGTACTTC. The encoded protein is CASSKQTGEQETQYF. The chain links TRBV5-4 to TRBJ2-5, with TRBD1 matching over 8 bases. The CDR3 extends over 15 amino acids. Germline lookup yields CDR1 SGHNT and CDR2 YYREEE (reference sequence). Unmatched junction bases numbered 7, after V lost 4 bases and J lost 2 bases.

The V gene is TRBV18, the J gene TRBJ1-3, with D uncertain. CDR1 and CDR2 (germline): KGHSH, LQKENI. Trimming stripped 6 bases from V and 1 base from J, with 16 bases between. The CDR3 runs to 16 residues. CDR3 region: CASSVVPGGSGNTIYF. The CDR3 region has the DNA TGTGCCAGCTCCGTTGTTCCCGGAGGATCTGGAAACACCATATATTTT.

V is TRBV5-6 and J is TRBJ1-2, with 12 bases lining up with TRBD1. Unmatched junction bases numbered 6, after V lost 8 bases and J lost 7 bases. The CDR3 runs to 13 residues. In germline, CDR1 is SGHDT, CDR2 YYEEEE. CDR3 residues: CASMGQGASGYTF. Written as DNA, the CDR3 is TGTGCCAGTATGGGACAGGGGGCGTCTGGCTACACCTTC.

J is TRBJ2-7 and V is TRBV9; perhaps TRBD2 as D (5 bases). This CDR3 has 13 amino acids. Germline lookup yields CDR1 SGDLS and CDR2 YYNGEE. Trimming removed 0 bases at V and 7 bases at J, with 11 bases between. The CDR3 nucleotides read TGTGCCAGCAGCGTAGTAAGCGGTACAGAGCAGTACTTC. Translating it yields CASSVVSGTEQYF.